This TCR beta chain was found in a study of blood T cells in healthy people across ages. Looked up from germline, CDR1 is SGHVS and CDR2 is FNYEAQ. CDR3 size: 17 residues. V shed 5 bases and J shed 1 base, with 18 bases lying between them. Through a sample-barcoded 5' primer and a J-beta primer mix, a second PCR was run for 7 to 11 cycles. One entry per CDR3 protein results from TCRdb running MiXCR on the 5' RACE reads. The table lists 500,000 to 650,000 distinct CDR3 sequences, 27% of them singletons. Another study also made use of these data, one on T cells of mothers and their children.

The receptor comes from a boy aged 2 to 10 in good health. Sample: blood. This chain uses TRBV7-6 with TRBJ2-4; D is tentatively TRBD1 or TRBD2 (7 bases each). The CDR3 region is CASSPGGARDAKNIQYF. As DNA, the CDR3 is TGTGCCAGCAGCCCAGGGGGGGCTCGCGATGCCAAAAACATTCAGTACTTC.